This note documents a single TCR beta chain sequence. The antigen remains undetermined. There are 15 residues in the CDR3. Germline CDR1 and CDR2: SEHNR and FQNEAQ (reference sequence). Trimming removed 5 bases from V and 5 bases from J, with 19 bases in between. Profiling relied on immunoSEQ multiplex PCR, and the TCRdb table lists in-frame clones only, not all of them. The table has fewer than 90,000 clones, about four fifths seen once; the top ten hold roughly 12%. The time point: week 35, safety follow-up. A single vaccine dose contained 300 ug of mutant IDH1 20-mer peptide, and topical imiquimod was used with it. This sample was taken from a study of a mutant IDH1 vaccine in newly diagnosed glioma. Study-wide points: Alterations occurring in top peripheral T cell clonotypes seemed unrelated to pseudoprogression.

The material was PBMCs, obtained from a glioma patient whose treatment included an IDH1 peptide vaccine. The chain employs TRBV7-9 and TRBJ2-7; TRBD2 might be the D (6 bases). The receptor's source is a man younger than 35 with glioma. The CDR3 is CASSQKGLPTDEQYF. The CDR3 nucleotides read TGTGCCAGCAGCCAGAAGGGACTTCCAACCGACGAGCAGTACTTC.